This T cell receptor (beta chain) is from a study of CD8 T cells in ankylosing spondylitis. MiXCR, applied by TCRdb to the 5' RACE reads, yields one record per CDR3 protein. The sample consists of 200,000 to 250,000 distinct CDR3 sequences, about 17% of them appearing once. Worth noting for this clonotype: Its target is not known.

Germline CDR1 and CDR2: SQVTM and ANQGSEA. This CDR3 spans 14 amino acids. The junction had 5 bases not matched to a gene; V was cut back by 1 base and J by 6 bases. Study-wide results and limits: In synovial fluid and blood from reactive arthritis, some motif variants were previously reported. Blood of patients with ankylosing spondylitis appeared to be characterized by a TCR beta motif of eight highly homologous variants. It was reported that disease-linked clones were significantly enriched in matched ankylosing spondylitis synovial fluid.

The chain is built from TRBV29-1 and TRBJ1-2; 10 bases are shared with TRBD1. Specimen: blood, either unsorted or a sorted T cell fraction (not recorded which). This receptor was identified in a male donor with ankylosing spondylitis. The CDR3 coding sequence is TGCAGCGTTGAAGGGGACAGGGGATACGATGGCTACACCTTC. It specifies CSVEGDRGYDGYTF.